This T cell receptor beta chain originates from a study of T cells in Graves' hyperthyroidism and ophthalmopathy. TCR beta CDR3 region amplification was performed from RNA transcripts. First-round RT-PCR targeting the TCR CDR3 was performed with the HTBI primer set. TCRdb independently ran MiXCR on the multiplex PCR reads; one entry per CDR3 protein. The table has hundreds of thousands of distinct CDR3 sequences, about 17% seen once; the top ten hold over 3.5%. Sequenced material: blood. This receptor was identified in a woman in her 30s with Graves' hyperthyroidism.

CDR3 nucleotides: TGCGCCAGCAGCCAAGGCCCCTTGGGAGCCGGGGAGCTGTTTTTT. Residues: CASSQGPLGAGELFF. This rearrangement joins TRBV4-1 to TRBJ2-2; a weak D match, TRBD2 (5 bases). The CDR3 spans 15 residues. Germline CDR1 is MGHRA and CDR2 is YSYEKL. Trimming cost V 1 base and J 6 bases, with 12 bases left between them.